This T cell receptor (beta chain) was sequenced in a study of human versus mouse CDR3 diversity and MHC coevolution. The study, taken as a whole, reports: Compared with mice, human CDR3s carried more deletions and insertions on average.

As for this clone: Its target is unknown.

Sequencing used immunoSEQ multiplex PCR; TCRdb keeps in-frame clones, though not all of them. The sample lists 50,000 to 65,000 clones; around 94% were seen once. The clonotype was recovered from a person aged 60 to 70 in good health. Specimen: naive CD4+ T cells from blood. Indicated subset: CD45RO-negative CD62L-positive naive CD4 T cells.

In DNA, the CDR3 is TGTGCCAGCAGCAAGGGACACGGGGACACAGATACGCAGTATTTT. Its protein is CASSKGHGDTDTQYF. This chain uses TRBV9 with TRBJ2-3; D may be TRBD1 (6 bases). CDR1 is SGDLS and CDR2 is YYNGEE in the germline V gene. CDR3 length: 15 residues. Trimming removed 4 bases at V and 2 bases at J, with 14 bases between.